This TCR beta chain was recorded in a study of graft-versus-host responses after intestinal transplantation. Looking at the study overall: Recipients were given multivisceral, liver-intestinal, or isolated intestinal transplants. Anti-thymocyte globulin induction was given to all recipients, followed by tacrolimus and steroids for about 3 years.

Findings of the study overall: Analysis identified GvH clones in recipient marrow, with some appearing first in ileum or blood.

TCRdb's table, derived via immunoSEQ multiplex PCR, lists solely in-frame clones and lacks some. The sample has approximately 85,000 clones, around 93% seen once. A remark on this clone: What it binds is unknown.

The germline V gene encodes CDR1 MGHRA and CDR2 YSYEKL. V lost 5 bases, J lost 2 bases, and 9 bases stayed unmatched. The CDR3 is made up of 15 amino acids. This sequence joins TRBV4-1 and TRBJ2-7, with 7 nucleotides matching TRBD1. The clonotype was recovered from a human donor who was the organ donor for an intestinal transplant. The sequenced sample was unstimulated CD8+ T cells sorted from spleen or lymph node cells, obtained before transplant. CDR3: CASSLRQGRTYEQYF. Written as DNA, the CDR3 is TGCGCCAGCAGCTTGCGACAGGGTAGGACCTACGAGCAGTACTTC.